The sequence of this T cell receptor beta chain was determined in a study of regulatory T cells in long-lasting Graves disease. Construction of TCR beta libraries relied on iRepertoire HTBI primers and on Arm-PCR targeting CDR3 regions. Each CDR3 protein gets one entry after TCRdb re-called the multiplex PCR reads with MiXCR. Altogether a few hundred thousand distinct CDR3 sequences are present, about 20% being singletons, with the ten largest covering less than 15%. Time point described: persistent/refractory GD, antithyroid drugs over 5 years with positive TRAb. Making the TCR library involved RNA that had been extracted from PBMCs. V shed 2 bases and J 5 bases; nucleotides not matched to a gene: 5. CDR3 size: 15 residues. Germline V CDR1 and CDR2: MNHEY, SVGEGT.

Sequenced here: peripheral blood mononuclear cells (PBMCs), sampled when the disease was refractory, from a patient treated with antithyroid drugs. The receptor comes from a female donor with Graves disease. This chain uses TRBV6-2 or TRBV6-3 with TRBJ2-2; the match to TRBD1 covers 7 bases. CDR3 bases: TGTGCCAGCAGTTACCCACACAGGGGAACCGGGGAGCTGTTTTTT. Its protein is CASSYPHRGTGELFF.